The 26 T cell receptor beta chains in this list originate from one sample, sequenced in a study of blood T cell repertoires in COVID-19. Produced via immunoSEQ multiplex PCR; TCRdb's table is partial and in-frame only. Of about 74,000 clones listed, around nine tenths are singletons. The sample comprised peripheral blood. The origin of the receptors is a woman at least 80 years old with active or convalescent COVID-19.

This rearrangement joins TRBV9 to TRBJ1-1; D ambiguous. V lost 1 base and J lost 0, with 4 bases in between. CDR3 length: 13 amino acids. CDR1 SGDLS and CDR2 YYNGEE come from the germline V gene. CDR3 DNA sequence: TGTGCCAGCAGCGTATCAATGAACACTGAAGCTTTCTTT. This encodes CASSVSMNTEAFF.

This sequence joins TRBV6-1 and TRBJ2-1, with 15 bases aligning to TRBD2. The CDR3 loop spans 18 amino acids. Germline V CDR1 and CDR2: MNHNS, SASEGT. The ends lost 4 bases at V and 0 bases at J; junction bases unmatched: 4. CDR3 sequence: CASSGTSGGGSSYNEQFF. In nucleotides, the CDR3 is TGTGCCAGCAGTGGGACTAGCGGGGGGGGGAGCTCCTACAATGAGCAGTTCTTC.

The V and J genes are TRBV19 and TRBJ1-1; D gene unclear. The CDR3 covers 14 residues. The V end was cut by 2 bases, the J end by 6 bases, with 13 bases between. CDR1 LNHDA and CDR2 SQIVND come from the germline V gene (reference sequence). The CDR3 nucleotides are TGTGCCAGTAGTATAACGGGTTCCCCGGCTGAAGCTTTCTTT. This gives the protein CASSITGSPAEAFF. Supplemented by reference TRBV19 and TRBJ1-1, the full variable domain reads DGGITQSPKYLFRKEGQNVTLSCEQNLNHDAMYWYRQDPGQGLRLIYYSQIVNDFQKGDIAEGYSVSREKKESFPLTVTSAQKNPTAFYLCASSITGSPAEAFFGQGTRLTVV.

This clone came up a few times. The chain has TRBV29-1 and TRBJ1-1; TRBD1 matches at 9 bases. J lost 1 base, V lost 3 bases, and 3 bases had no gene match. The germline gives CDR1 SQVTM, CDR2 ANQGSEA. This CDR3 spans 14 amino acids. CDR3 bases: TGCAGCGTTGACCGACAGGGGGGGAACACTGAAGCTTTCTTT. Amino acid sequence: CSVDRQGGNTEAFF.

The chain joins TRBV4-3 to TRBJ2-7; the D gene is possibly TRBD1 (5 bases). Germline CDR1 LGHNA, CDR2 YSLEER. Trimming cost V 1 base and J 0 bases, with 13 bases left between them. This CDR3 region has 16 residues. The CDR3 bases are TGCGCCAGCAGCCAAGCCACGACAGCCTCCTCCTACGAGCAGTACTTC. Its translation: CASSQATTASSYEQYF.

CDR3 sequence reads: CALKRDRQETGELFF. The CDR3 DNA reads TGTGCCCTGAAGCGGGACCGCCAGGAGACCGGGGAGCTGTTTTTT. V usage is TRBV24-1 and J usage is TRBJ2-2, with 7 bases aligning to TRBD2. This CDR3 spans 15 amino acids. Per the germline V gene, CDR1 is KGHDR and CDR2 is SFDVKD. Trimming removed 12 bases from V and 5 bases from J; junction bases left unmatched: 14.

Here the CDR3 reads CASSQTGQLYGYTF. The DNA for the CDR3 is TGTGCCAGCAGCCAAACGGGACAGCTCTATGGCTACACCTTC. J is TRBJ1-2 and V is TRBV6-5; 7 bases are a match to TRBD1. J was trimmed by 4 bases and V by 6 bases; bases with no gene match: 8. Germline CDR1 is MNHEY and CDR2 is SVGAGI. CDR3 length equals 14 residues.

The V call is TRBV7-2, the J call TRBJ1-1; TRBD1 agrees at 9 bases. Germline V gene sequence: CDR1 SGHTA, CDR2 FQGNSA. V trimming: 4 bases; J trimming: 6 bases; junction bases outside the gene matches: 3. CDR3 length: 13 amino acids. The chain's CDR3 is CASSSRDRAEAFF. DNA for the CDR3: TGTGCCAGCAGCTCCCGGGACAGGGCTGAAGCTTTCTTT.

The gene calls are TRBV10-3 and TRBJ1-1; D call uncertain. With 2 bases removed from V and 11 bases from J, the gap between germline ends came to 12 bases. The CDR3 totals 12 residues. Per germline, CDR1 ENHRY and CDR2 SYGVKD. CDR3 loop: CAISELAEEAFF. The CDR3 DNA follows: TGTGCCATCAGTGAGCTTGCGGAGGAGGCTTTCTTT.

The chain carries TRBV5-6 and TRBJ1-4; no definite D call. The CDR3 consists of 16 residues. V was pared by 1 base and J by 7 bases, with 17 bases between. Germline CDR1 SGHDT, CDR2 YYEEEE. Here the CDR3 reads CASSLRTYQSGEKLFF. The CDR3 nucleotides read TGTGCCAGCAGCTTGAGGACTTATCAGTCAGGTGAAAAACTGTTTTTT.

This chain connects TRBV4-3 to TRBJ1-2; D is perhaps TRBD1 (5 bases). There are 15 residues in the CDR3. Germline CDR1 reads LGHNA; CDR2 reads YSLEER. Trimming took 0 bases from V and 4 from J, leaving 12 bases between them. In nucleotides, the CDR3 is TGCGCCAGCAGCCAAGAACTCAGGGTAGCCTATGGCTACACCTTC. This sequence encodes CASSQELRVAYGYTF.

V gene TRBV5-1 combines with J gene TRBJ2-6, with D perhaps matching TRBD1 (5 bases). The CDR3 totals 15 residues. Germline CDR1 reads SGHRS; CDR2 reads YFSETQ. With 4 bases removed from V and 4 bases from J, the gap between germline ends came to 12 bases. The CDR3 coding sequence is TGCGCCAGCAGCCCCCCTGGGGCCGGGGCCAACGTCCTGACTTTC. It specifies CASSPPGAGANVLTF.

The chain carries TRBV6-5 and TRBJ1-2; the match to TRBD1 covers 10 bases. Germline V gene sequence: CDR1 MNHEY, CDR2 SVGAGI. The junction had 7 bases not matched to a gene; V was cut back by 6 bases and J by 6 bases. The CDR3 spans 14 residues. CDR3 coding DNA: TGTGCCAGCAGCCGGGGGACAGGGGCCCATGGCTACACCTTC. Its protein is CASSRGTGAHGYTF.

The CDR3 nucleotides are TGTGCCAGTAGTGAGGACACTATCTCCTACGAGCAGTACTTC. Its protein product is CASSEDTISYEQYF. The rearrangement links TRBV19 to TRBJ2-7, with D tentatively TRBD1 (5 bases). Trimming removed 5 bases from V and 0 bases from J, with 11 bases in between. Germline-derived CDR1 and CDR2 are LNHDA and SQIVND (reference sequence). There are 14 residues in the CDR3.

The chain has TRBV15 and TRBJ2-2; tentative D call: TRBD1 (5 bases). CDR1 LNHNV and CDR2 YYDKDF come from the germline V gene (reference sequence). The CDR3 totals 15 residues. V lost 3 bases and J 3 bases, leaving 11 bases between the germline ends. As DNA, the CDR3 is TGTGCCACCAGCAGGGGGCAGGATGACACCGGGGAGCTGTTTTTT. Encoded protein: CATSRGQDDTGELFF.

The count of this clone is one. This chain connects TRBV18 to TRBJ1-4, with a possible D match to TRBD1 (5 bases). The CDR3 contains 17 residues. With 3 bases removed from V and 4 bases from J, the gap between germline ends came to 18 bases. Germline lookup yields CDR1 KGHSH and CDR2 LQKENI. CDR3 sequence: CASSPKGRQGYNEKLFF. DNA of the CDR3: TGTGCCAGCTCACCCAAAGGCCGTCAGGGCTATAATGAAAAACTGTTTTTT.

The V gene is TRBV9, the J gene TRBJ1-3; D is possibly TRBD1 (5 bases). Trimming stripped 4 bases from V and 4 bases from J, with 15 bases between. Germline V CDR1 and CDR2: SGDLS, YYNGEE. CDR3 length equals 15 residues. CDR3 sequence: CASSLGGGDGNTIYF. The CDR3, as DNA: TGTGCCAGCAGCCTGGGTGGAGGGGACGGAAACACCATATATTTT.

The V and J genes are TRBV6-4 and TRBJ2-3; a weak D match, TRBD2 (5 bases). Looked up from germline, CDR1 is MRHNA and CDR2 is SNTAGT. The CDR3 runs 13 residues. Between the trimmed V and J ends, which lost 6 bases and 4 bases, there was a span of 11 bases. The CDR3 reads CASSLSAADTQYF. CDR3 DNA: TGTGCCAGCAGCCTTAGCGCGGCAGATACGCAGTATTTT.

The chain uses TRBV5-8 and TRBJ1-2; 8 bases match TRBD1. The CDR3 has 13 amino acids. V dropped 6 bases and J dropped 4; count of bases not matched to a gene: 5. The V gene's germline CDR1 is SGHTS and CDR2 YDEGEE. In nucleotides, the CDR3 is TGTGCCAGCAATTCGGACAGGGTCTATGGCTACACCTTC. As protein: CASNSDRVYGYTF. The full variable domain, in which reference TRBV5-8 and TRBJ1-2 provide the parts outside the CDR3, is EAGVTQSPTHLIKTRGQQATLRCSPISGHTSVYWYQQALGLGLQFLLWYDEGEERNRGNFPPRFSGRQFPNYSSELNVNALELEDSALYLCASNSDRVYGYTFGSGTRLTVV.

The J gene is TRBJ1-1, the V gene TRBV18; 7 bases align to TRBD1. Germline values: CDR1 KGHSH, CDR2 LQKENI. V shed 1 base and J 1 base; nucleotides not matched to a gene: 0. There are 14 residues in the CDR3. The DNA of the CDR3 is TGTGCCAGCTCACCACGGGACAGGAACACTGAAGCTTTCTTT. Encoded protein: CASSPRDRNTEAFF. Complete variable domain (other parts from reference TRBV18 and TRBJ1-1): NAGVMQNPRHLVRRRGQEARLRCSPMKGHSHVYWYRQLPEEGLKFMVYLQKENIIDESGMPKERFSAEFPKEGPSILRIQQVVRGDSAAYFCASSPRDRNTEAFFGQGTRLTVV.

The gene calls are TRBV5-1 and TRBJ2-2; possibly TRBD2 for D (5 bases). The germline V gene has CDR1 SGHRS and CDR2 YFSETQ. This CDR3 spans 13 amino acids. V was trimmed by 4 bases and J by 6 bases, leaving 10 bases between them. The CDR3 spells CASSPGVSGELFF. For the CDR3, the DNA is TGCGCCAGCAGCCCCGGGGTTTCCGGGGAGCTGTTTTTT. The full variable domain, its missing parts supplied by reference TRBV5-1 and TRBJ2-2, is KAGVTQTPRYLIKTRGQQVTLSCSPISGHRSVSWYQQTPGQGLQFLFEYFSETQRNKGNFPGRFSGRQFSNSRSEMNVSTLELGDSALYLCASSPGVSGELFFGEGSRLTVL.

The V call is TRBV3-1 (or the pseudogene TRBV3-2), the J call TRBJ1-1, with D possibly TRBD1 on 5 matching bases. Germline V gene sequence: CDR1 LGHDT, CDR2 YNNKEL (reference sequence). This CDR3 comprises 16 residues. Trimming pared 1 base from V and 3 bases from J, leaving 15 bases between. In nucleotides, the CDR3 is TGTGCCAGCAGCCAAGCTCAGGACATCGGAGACACTGAAGCTTTCTTT. This gives the protein CASSQAQDIGDTEAFF.

This chain connects TRBV10-2 to TRBJ1-1, with D possibly TRBD1 on 5 matching bases. The germline V gene encodes CDR1 WSHSY and CDR2 SAAADI. The CDR3 is made up of 12 amino acids. Trimming removed 2 bases at V and 6 bases at J, with 7 bases between. The CDR3 coding sequence is TGCGCCAGCAGTGAGGACAGATCTGAAGCTTTCTTT. Translating gives CASSEDRSEAFF.

This clone is a singleton in its sample. This chain connects TRBV7-6 to TRBJ2-1; TRBD2 matches 7 bases. V shed 1 base and J 4 bases; nucleotides not matched to a gene: 4. The CDR3 extends over 15 amino acids. Germline CDR1 and CDR2: SGHVS and FNYEAQ. The CDR3 nucleotides read TGTGCCAGCAGCTTAGGACTAGCAGATTACAATGAGCAGTTCTTC. Amino acids: CASSLGLADYNEQFF.

The chain couples TRBV7-9 to TRBJ2-3, with 8 bases that match TRBD1. The CDR3 totals 15 residues. V lost 5 bases, J lost 6 bases, and 10 bases stayed unmatched. Germline CDR1 reads SEHNR; CDR2 reads FQNEAQ (reference sequence). CDR3 loop: CASSRDRTGPDTQYF. CDR3 nucleotide sequence: TGTGCCAGCAGCCGGGATAGGACAGGGCCCGATACGCAGTATTTT.

The rearrangement joins TRBV2 to TRBJ1-1; D unresolved. The germline CDR1 and CDR2 sequences are SNHLY and FYNNEI. CDR3 length: 15 residues. V gave up 6 bases and J gave up 3 bases, with 17 bases separating them. DNA for the CDR3: TGTGCCAGCAGCCAGTATACTACACGGGACACTGAAGCTTTCTTT. The encoded protein is CASSQYTTRDTEAFF.